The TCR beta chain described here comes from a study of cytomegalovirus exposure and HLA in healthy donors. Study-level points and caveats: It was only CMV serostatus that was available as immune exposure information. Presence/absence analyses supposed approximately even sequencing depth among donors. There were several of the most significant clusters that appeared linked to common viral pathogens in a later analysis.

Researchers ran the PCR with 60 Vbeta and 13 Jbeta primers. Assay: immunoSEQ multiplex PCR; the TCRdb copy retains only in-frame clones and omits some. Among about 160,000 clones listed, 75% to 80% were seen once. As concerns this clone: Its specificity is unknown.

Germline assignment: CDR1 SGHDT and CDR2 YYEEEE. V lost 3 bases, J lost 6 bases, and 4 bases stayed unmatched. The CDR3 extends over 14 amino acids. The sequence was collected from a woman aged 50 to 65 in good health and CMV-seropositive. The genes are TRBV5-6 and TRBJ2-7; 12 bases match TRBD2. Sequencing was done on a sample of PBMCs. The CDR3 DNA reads TGTGCCAGCAGCTCCGGACTAGCGGGACGCGAGCAGTACTTC. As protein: CASSSGLAGREQYF.